The entry below gives a single T cell receptor (beta chain) sequence along with its context. In Seattle, patients joined the study during active infection and were tracked longitudinally. These data come from a study of blood T cell repertoires in COVID-19. Study summary: Samples came from the United States, Italy and Spain, spanning acute and convalescent COVID-19. T cells, B-cell-depleted T cells, or PBMCs provided the cDNA or gDNA that served as material.

The CDR3 has 16 amino acids. CDR1 and CDR2 from the germline V gene are LNHDA and SQIVND (reference sequence). V lost 0 bases and J 7 bases, leaving 18 bases between the germline ends. Methods used by the authors: Estimates of nucleated cell counts were drawn from the amplification of reference gene primers. Assay used: immunoSEQ multiplex PCR; TCRdb lists only in-frame clones, some missing. V, J and clone size reflect that table, while D and trimming were determined from the DNA. In the table there are 390,000 or so clones, about 89% of which are singletons. The gene calls are TRBV19 and TRBJ1-2, with D perhaps TRBD1 (6 bases). This TCR was recovered from a woman aged 25 to 39 with COVID-19, enrolled during active disease. Sequenced: peripheral blood. The CDR3 nucleotides are TGTGCCAGTAGTATAGATAGCCTACAGGGACGGGCTGGCTACACCTTC. It codes for CASSIDSLQGRAGYTF. Based on the CDR3 plus reference TRBV19 and TRBJ1-2, the full variable domain is DGGITQSPKYLFRKEGQNVTLSCEQNLNHDAMYWYRQDPGQGLRLIYYSQIVNDFQKGDIAEGYSVSREKKESFPLTVTSAQKNPTAFYLCASSIDSLQGRAGYTFGSGTRLTVV.